This record concerns one TCR beta chain sequence. These data come from a study of cytomegalovirus exposure and HLA in healthy donors. The PCR used 60 Vbeta and 13 Jbeta primers. This table comes from immunoSEQ multiplex PCR, and its TCRdb copy is limited to in-frame clones, with some not included. Seen here are 95,000 to 150,000 clones, around 80% observed once, and the top ten hold about 3%. The CDR3 consists of 14 residues. V shed 6 bases, J shed 3 bases, and the junction held 6 bases outside the gene matches. Germline CDR1 ENHRY, CDR2 SYGVKD. Sequencing used PBMCs. The chain links TRBV10-3 to TRBJ1-1; 8 bases are shared with TRBD1. The receptor's source is a middle-aged woman in good health and CMV-seropositive. This CDR3 is CAIRLTGEYTEAFF. Written as DNA, the CDR3 is TGTGCCATCAGACTGACAGGGGAGTACACTGAAGCTTTCTTT.